These 8 T cell receptor beta chains were sequenced from one sample in a study of blood T cell repertoires in COVID-19. TCRdb keeps only in-frame clones here, not all; method: immunoSEQ multiplex PCR. This sample has roughly 160,000 clones, with about four fifths found just once. The sample was peripheral blood. These receptors all stem from a woman aged 55-75 years with COVID-19, enrolled during active disease.

The CDR3 DNA sequence: TGTGCCAGCAGTGAACAGGTTCTCTCTGGAAACACCATATATTTT. Protein product: CASSEQVLSGNTIYF. This chain connects TRBV2 to TRBJ1-3; D unclear. V was cut by 2 bases and J by 0 bases, with 8 bases left in between. CDR1 SNHLY and CDR2 FYNNEI come from the germline V gene. This CDR3 spans 15 amino acids.

V and J are TRBV15 and TRBJ2-7, with D possibly matching TRBD1 (7 bases). In germline, CDR1 is LNHNV, CDR2 YYDKDF (reference sequence). The CDR3 consists of 14 residues. V gave up 4 bases and J gave up 5 bases, with 15 bases separating them. In nucleotides, the CDR3 is TGTGCCACCAGCAATCCCGGAGGGGGCGACGAGCAGTACTTC. Translated: CATSNPGGGDEQYF.

Only one count was recorded for this clone. The chain joins TRBV15 to TRBJ2-3; no reliable D call. The CDR3 loop spans 15 amino acids. Looked up from germline, CDR1 is LNHNV and CDR2 is YYDKDF (reference sequence). Trimming took off 4 bases at V and 0 bases at J, with 11 bases between the two ends. The CDR3 DNA follows: TGTGCCACCAGCACCCCTGGCAGTAGCACAGATACGCAGTATTTT. Translated, it gives CATSTPGSSTDTQYF.

The chain joins TRBV11-2 to TRBJ1-3; D call uncertain. Germline V gene sequence: CDR1 SGHAT, CDR2 FQNNGV. This CDR3 is 14 amino acids long. The V gene lost 4 bases and the J gene lost 2 bases, with 9 bases spanning the gap. As DNA, the CDR3 is TGTGCCAGCAGCTCCAGGCTGACTGGAAACACCATATATTTT. It codes for CASSSRLTGNTIYF.

This clone was seen only a few times. CDR3 loop: CARPLAGLLVQETQYF. CDR3 DNA: TGTGCCAGACCCCTAGCGGGATTACTTGTCCAAGAGACCCAGTACTTC. The chain has TRBV19 and TRBJ2-5; 9 positions match TRBD2. CDR1 is LNHDA, CDR2 SQIVND, per germline (reference sequence). V shed 9 bases and J 1 base; nucleotides not matched to a gene: 12. The CDR3 is 16 residues long.

The gene calls are TRBV4-2 and TRBJ2-7, with D possibly TRBD2 on 6 matching bases. Per germline, CDR1 LGHNA and CDR2 YNFKEQ. This CDR3 spans 13 amino acids. Deletions cut 0 bases from V and 6 bases from J, with 9 bases between. The CDR3 DNA sequence: TGTGCCAGCAGCCAAGATTGGAGGGGCGAGCAGTACGTC. Its protein product is CASSQDWRGEQYV.

This chain connects TRBV12-5 to TRBJ2-2; 11 bases align to TRBD2. After removal of 5 bases from V and 3 bases from J, the junction contained 2 bases not matched to a gene. The CDR3 has 15 residues. The germline CDR1 and CDR2 sequences are LGHNT and FRNRAP. CDR3 in amino acids: CASGLAGGHTGELFF. The CDR3 nucleotides read TGTGCTAGTGGTCTAGCGGGAGGCCACACCGGGGAGCTGTTTTTT.

The rearrangement uses TRBV28 and TRBJ1-6; 8 nucleotides match TRBD1. Germline V lookup: CDR1 MDHEN, CDR2 SYDVKM. V gave up 6 bases and J gave up 6 bases; unmatched junction bases: 7. The CDR3 totals 15 residues. The CDR3 nucleotides read TGTGCCAGCAGCTACCAGGACAGGGCTAATTCACCCCTCCACTTT. It is translated as CASSYQDRANSPLHF.